This T cell receptor (beta chain) is drawn from a study of T cell repertoires in cytomegalovirus infection. Study as a whole: HLA-B-restricted CMV epitopes that are well studied were used alongside recently identified HLA-C-restricted ones. Matching HLA type and CMV infection were both indicated by public TCR beta signatures.

With 6 bases clipped from V and 6 bases from J, the junction kept 7 bases outside the gene matches. The CDR3 loop spans 14 amino acids. To note about this clonotype: Antigen unknown.

Study observations and caveats: CMV-specific HLA-C-restricted TCR beta clonotypes dominated the ex vivo response. People with CMV and the relevant HLA were identified by cumulative public TCR beta family frequency.

From the reads, TCRdb called clonotypes with MiXCR, one entry per CDR3 protein. This table holds 570,000 or so distinct CDR3 sequences, roughly 43% found once. This receptor was obtained from a human donor in good health (CMV status not recorded). Some clones in this sample may be carry-over from other donors' samples. The rearrangement uses TRBV12-3 or TRBV12-4 and TRBJ2-1, with 8 nucleotides matching TRBD2. Sample: cultured PBMCs, taken from culture after CMV antigen stimulation. CDR3 nucleotide sequence: TGTGCCAGCAGAACAAGCGGGAGTCGCAATGAGCAGTTCTTC. Encoded protein: CASRTSGSRNEQFF.